The 16 T cell receptor beta chains below come from one sample, sequenced in a study of T-cell memory formation after mild COVID-19. TCRdb analysed the 5' RACE reads with MiXCR anew, one entry per CDR3 protein. This table has about 400,000 distinct CDR3 sequences, more than 15% appearing once. The sequenced sample was PBMCs or a T cell subset sorted from them (not recorded which). All receptors derive from a man aged 18 to 29 who had mild COVID-19 (a few samples of this study predate the infection). Cell type and time point are not known.

This clonotype occurred a few times. This rearrangement joins TRBV7-9 to TRBJ2-3, with 9 bases that match TRBD2. In germline, CDR1 is SEHNR, CDR2 FQNEAQ (reference sequence). J was trimmed by 0 bases and V by 2 bases; bases with no gene match: 3. There are 16 residues in the CDR3. In nucleotides, the CDR3 is TGTGCCAGCAGCTTAATTCTAGCGGGGAGCACAGATACGCAGTATTTT. Its protein product is CASSLILAGSTDTQYF.

The V and J genes are TRBV3-1 and TRBJ2-5, with D possibly called TRBD1 or TRBD2 (5 bases each). The germline gives CDR1 LGHDT, CDR2 YNNKEL (reference sequence). CDR3 length equals 16 residues. V gave up 0 bases and J gave up 4 bases, with 15 bases separating them. CDR3 region: CASSQDPSGAGETQYF. The CDR3 region has the DNA TGTGCCAGCAGCCAAGATCCGTCCGGGGCGGGAGAGACCCAGTACTTC.

The rearrangement joins TRBV9 to TRBJ2-1; D is unclear. Per the germline V gene, CDR1 is SGDLS and CDR2 is YYNGEE. The V end lost 0 bases, the J end lost 4 bases, and 11 bases lay between the germline ends. The CDR3 contains 15 residues. In DNA, the CDR3 is TGTGCCAGCAGCGTAGCAGCGAGTGGATACAATGAGCAGTTCTTC. Protein product: CASSVAASGYNEQFF.

This clonotype was detected a few times. The chain employs TRBV7-2 and TRBJ1-2, with 7 positions matching TRBD1. The CDR3 length is 13 residues. The V and J ends lost 3 bases and 7 bases, in that order; junction bases with no gene match: 5. Per the germline V gene, CDR1 is SGHTA and CDR2 is FQGNSA. CDR3: CASSFIRGGGYTF. DNA for the CDR3: TGTGCCAGCAGCTTTATCAGGGGGGGTGGCTACACCTTC.

This clonotype was counted between two and nine times. The chain joins TRBV15 to TRBJ2-1; 7 bases agree with TRBD2. Germline V CDR1 and CDR2: LNHNV, YYDKDF (reference sequence). Trimming at V came to 0 bases and at J to 5 bases, leaving 7 bases not matched to a gene. This CDR3 comprises 16 residues. The CDR3 loop is CATSRDLASGHNEQFF. CDR3 coding DNA: TGTGCCACCAGCAGAGATTTAGCTAGCGGCCACAATGAGCAGTTCTTC. The full variable domain, rest sourced from reference TRBV15 and TRBJ2-1, is DAMVIQNPRYQVTQFGKPVTLSCSQTLNHNVMYWYQQKSSQAPKLLFHYYDKDFNNEADTPDNFQSRRPNTSFCFLDIRSPGLGDTAMYLCATSRDLASGHNEQFFGPGTRLTVL.

CDR3 residues: CASSHYRDSGNTIYF. DNA of the CDR3: TGTGCCAGCAGCCATTACAGGGACTCTGGAAACACCATATATTTT. The chain is built from TRBV7-6 and TRBJ1-3, with D perhaps matching TRBD1 (6 bases). The CDR3 covers 15 residues. Germline CDR1 is SGHVS and CDR2 is FNYEAQ. V lost 5 bases to trimming and J lost 0 bases, with 11 bases between them.

This clonotype was seen a few times. The J gene is TRBJ1-1, the V gene TRBV6-1; TRBD1 is a possible D gene (5 bases). Germline V lookup: CDR1 MNHNS, CDR2 SASEGT. V gave up 1 base and J gave up 3 bases, with 12 bases separating them. CDR3 length equals 15 residues. CDR3 coding DNA: TGTGCCAGCAGTGAAGATCTCCAGGGCGACACTGAAGCTTTCTTT. Translating it yields CASSEDLQGDTEAFF.

The genes are TRBV4-3 and TRBJ2-1, with D possibly TRBD1 on 6 matching bases. Trimming removed 0 bases at V and 4 bases at J, with 13 bases between. CDR3 length: 16 residues. Germline V lookup: CDR1 LGHNA, CDR2 YSLEER. CDR3 sequence reads: CASSQDGGVGYNEQFF. The DNA of the CDR3 is TGCGCCAGCAGCCAAGATGGGGGCGTAGGGTACAATGAGCAGTTCTTC.

This clonotype was seen more than once but under ten times. The chain couples TRBV27 to TRBJ2-2; no clear D gene. Germline V gene sequence: CDR1 MNHEY, CDR2 SMNVEV (reference sequence). Trimming took off 3 bases at V and 2 bases at J, with 7 bases between the two ends. The CDR3 is made up of 14 amino acids. CDR3: CASSFGFNTGELFF. The DNA of the CDR3 is TGTGCCAGCAGTTTCGGTTTCAACACCGGGGAGCTGTTTTTT.

The chain carries TRBV6-6 and TRBJ1-1; D is uncertain. V was pared by 2 bases and J by 4 bases, with 5 bases between. The CDR3 totals 12 residues. Germline CDR1 reads MNHNY; CDR2 reads SVGAGI (reference sequence). The CDR3 is CASSYGSTEAFF. Written as DNA, the CDR3 is TGTGCCAGCAGTTACGGGAGCACTGAAGCTTTCTTT.

The chain joins TRBV12-3 or TRBV12-4 to TRBJ2-5; 10 bases are shared with TRBD2. V gave up 2 bases and J gave up 2 bases; unmatched junction bases: 11. This CDR3 contains 18 residues. CDR3 sequence: CASSLILAGEARQETQYF. The CDR3 DNA is TGTGCCAGCAGTTTAATCCTAGCGGGGGAAGCGAGGCAAGAGACCCAGTACTTC.

This chain links TRBV5-1 with TRBJ1-1; TRBD1 is a possible D gene (5 bases). Per germline, CDR1 SGHRS and CDR2 YFSETQ. Trimming cost V 4 bases and J 1 base, with 11 bases left between them. The CDR3 has 14 amino acids. This CDR3 reads CASSRGRTNTEAFF. The CDR3 region has the DNA TGCGCCAGCAGCCGGGGGAGAACGAACACTGAAGCTTTCTTT.

This chain links TRBV7-3 with TRBJ2-6; D tentatively reads TRBD1 or TRBD2 (6 bases each). Looked up from germline, CDR1 is SGHTA and CDR2 is FQGTGA. The CDR3 length is 18 residues. V gave up 1 base and J gave up 0 bases, with 13 bases separating them. The CDR3 DNA reads as TGTGCCAGCAGCTTAATGGGGGGACAAGGCTCTGGGGCCAACGTCCTGACTTTC. Protein sequence: CASSLMGGQGSGANVLTF.

This clonotype occurred many times. The rearrangement joins TRBV12-3 or TRBV12-4 to TRBJ2-5; D possibly corresponds to TRBD1 (6 bases). V lost 3 bases and J lost 5, with 16 bases in between. This CDR3 contains 15 residues. The CDR3 nucleotides are TGTGCCAGCAGTTTGATGGACAGCGACGAGGAGACCCAGTACTTC. This gives the protein CASSLMDSDEETQYF.

The chain recombines TRBV10-1 with TRBJ2-3, with D perhaps assigned TRBD1 or TRBD2 (5 bases each). V shed 3 bases and J shed 4 bases, with 17 bases lying between them. The length of the CDR3 is 16 residues. Germline-derived CDR1 and CDR2 are WNHNN and SYGVQD (reference sequence). The CDR3 DNA reads as TGCGCCAGCAGTGACCCCGGGACCGGGAACGCAGATACGCAGTATTTT. This codes for CASSDPGTGNADTQYF.

The rearrangement links TRBV5-1 to TRBJ2-2; the D gene is possibly TRBD1 (5 bases). The V gene lost 4 bases and the J gene lost 2 bases, with 12 bases spanning the gap. Germline CDR1 and CDR2: SGHRS and YFSETQ. This CDR3 is built from 15 residues. The CDR3 is CASSVQGDNTGELFF. As DNA, the CDR3 is TGCGCCAGCAGCGTGCAGGGTGATAACACCGGGGAGCTGTTTTTT.